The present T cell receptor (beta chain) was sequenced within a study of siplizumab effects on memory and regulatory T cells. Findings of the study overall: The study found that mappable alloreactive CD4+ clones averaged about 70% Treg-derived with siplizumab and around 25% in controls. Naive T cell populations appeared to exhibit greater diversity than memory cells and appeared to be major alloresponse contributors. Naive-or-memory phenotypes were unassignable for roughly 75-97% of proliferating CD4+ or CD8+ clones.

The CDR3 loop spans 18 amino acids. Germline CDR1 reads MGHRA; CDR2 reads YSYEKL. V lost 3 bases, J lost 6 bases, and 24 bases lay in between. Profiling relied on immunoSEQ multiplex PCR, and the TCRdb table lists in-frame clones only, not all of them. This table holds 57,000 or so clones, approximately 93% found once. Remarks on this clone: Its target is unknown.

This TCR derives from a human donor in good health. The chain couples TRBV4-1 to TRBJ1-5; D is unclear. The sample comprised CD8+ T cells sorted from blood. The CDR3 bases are TGCGCCAGCAGCCAGATTTTTTCGGGAGGACTCGAGGGTCAGCCCCAGCATTTT. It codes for CASSQIFSGGLEGQPQHF.